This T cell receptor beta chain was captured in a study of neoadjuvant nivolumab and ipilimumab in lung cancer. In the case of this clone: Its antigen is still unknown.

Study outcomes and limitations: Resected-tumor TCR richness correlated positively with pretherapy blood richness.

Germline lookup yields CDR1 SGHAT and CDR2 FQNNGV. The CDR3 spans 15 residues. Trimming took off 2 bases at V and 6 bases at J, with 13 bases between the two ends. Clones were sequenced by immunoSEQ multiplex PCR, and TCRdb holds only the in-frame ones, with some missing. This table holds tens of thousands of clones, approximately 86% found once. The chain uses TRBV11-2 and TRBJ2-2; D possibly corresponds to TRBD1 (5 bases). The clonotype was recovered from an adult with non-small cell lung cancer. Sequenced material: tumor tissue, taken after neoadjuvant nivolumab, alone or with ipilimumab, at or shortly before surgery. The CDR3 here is CASSLFSGQAGELFF. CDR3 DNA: TGTGCCAGCAGCTTATTCTCAGGGCAAGCCGGGGAGCTGTTTTTT.